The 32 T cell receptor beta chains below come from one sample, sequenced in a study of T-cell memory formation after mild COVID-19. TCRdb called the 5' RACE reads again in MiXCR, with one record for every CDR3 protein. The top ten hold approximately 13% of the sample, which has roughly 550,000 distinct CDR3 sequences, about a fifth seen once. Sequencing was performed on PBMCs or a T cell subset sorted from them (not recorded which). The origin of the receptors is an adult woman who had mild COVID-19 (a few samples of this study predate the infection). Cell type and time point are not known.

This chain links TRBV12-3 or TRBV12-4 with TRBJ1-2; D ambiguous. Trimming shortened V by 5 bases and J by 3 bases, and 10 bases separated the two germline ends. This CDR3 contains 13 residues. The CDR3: CASSPTRDYGYTF. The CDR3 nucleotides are TGTGCCAGCAGTCCTACCCGGGACTATGGCTACACCTTC.

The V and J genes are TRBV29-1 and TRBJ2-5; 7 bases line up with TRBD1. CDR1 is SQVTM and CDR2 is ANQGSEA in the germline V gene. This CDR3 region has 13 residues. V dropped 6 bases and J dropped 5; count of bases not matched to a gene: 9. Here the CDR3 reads CSVGTAPGETQYF. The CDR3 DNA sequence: TGCAGCGTCGGGACAGCCCCCGGGGAGACCCAGTACTTC.

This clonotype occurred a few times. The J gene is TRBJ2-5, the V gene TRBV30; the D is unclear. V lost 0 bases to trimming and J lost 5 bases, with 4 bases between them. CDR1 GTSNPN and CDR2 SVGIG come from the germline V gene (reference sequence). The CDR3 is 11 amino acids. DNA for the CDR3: TGTGCCTGGAGTGTAAGGGAGACCCAGTACTTC. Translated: CAWSVRETQYF.

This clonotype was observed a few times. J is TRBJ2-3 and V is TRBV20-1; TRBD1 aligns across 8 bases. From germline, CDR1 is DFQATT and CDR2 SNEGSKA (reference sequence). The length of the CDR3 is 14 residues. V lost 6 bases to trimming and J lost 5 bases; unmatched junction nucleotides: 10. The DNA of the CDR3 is TGCAGTGCCCCAAGGACAGGGCGTCGAGATACGCAGTATTTT. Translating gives CSAPRTGRRDTQYF.

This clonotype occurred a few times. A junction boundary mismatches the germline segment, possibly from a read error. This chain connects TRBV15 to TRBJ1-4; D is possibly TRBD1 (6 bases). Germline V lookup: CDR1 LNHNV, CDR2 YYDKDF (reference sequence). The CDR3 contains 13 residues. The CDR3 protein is CATSRDPRQASIF. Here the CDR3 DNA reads TGTGCCACCAGCAGAGATCCTCGACAGGCCTCGATCTTT.

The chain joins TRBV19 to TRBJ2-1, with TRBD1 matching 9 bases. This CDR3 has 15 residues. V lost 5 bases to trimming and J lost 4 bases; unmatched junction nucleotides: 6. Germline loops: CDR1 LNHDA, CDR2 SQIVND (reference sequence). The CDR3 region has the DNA TGTGCCAGTAGTGAGGGACAGGGTTATTACAATGAGCAGTTCTTC. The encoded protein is CASSEGQGYYNEQFF.

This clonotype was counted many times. The CDR3 DNA reads as TGTGCCAGCAGTGGGTTAACAGGGTCGGTCGAGCAGTACTTC. This encodes CASSGLTGSVEQYF. The chain recombines TRBV5-6 with TRBJ2-7; a weak D match, TRBD1 (6 bases). In germline, CDR1 is SGHDT, CDR2 YYEEEE. This CDR3 contains 14 residues. Deletions cut 5 bases from V and 6 bases from J, with 18 bases between.

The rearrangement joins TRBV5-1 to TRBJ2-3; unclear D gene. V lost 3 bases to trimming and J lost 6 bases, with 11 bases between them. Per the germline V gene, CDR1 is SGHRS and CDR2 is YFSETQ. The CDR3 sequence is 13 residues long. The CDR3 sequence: CASSSEAVDTQYF. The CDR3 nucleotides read TGCGCCAGCAGCTCCGAAGCCGTGGATACGCAGTATTTT. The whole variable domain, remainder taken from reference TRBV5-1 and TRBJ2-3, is KAGVTQTPRYLIKTRGQQVTLSCSPISGHRSVSWYQQTPGQGLQFLFEYFSETQRNKGNFPGRFSGRQFSNSRSEMNVSTLELGDSALYLCASSSEAVDTQYFGPGTRLTVL.

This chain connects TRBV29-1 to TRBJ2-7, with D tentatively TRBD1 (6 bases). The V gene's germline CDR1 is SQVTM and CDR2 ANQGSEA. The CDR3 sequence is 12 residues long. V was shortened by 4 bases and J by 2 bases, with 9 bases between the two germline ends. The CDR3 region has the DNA TGCAGCGTTGGAGCAGGGGCCTACGAGCAGTACTTC. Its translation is CSVGAGAYEQYF.

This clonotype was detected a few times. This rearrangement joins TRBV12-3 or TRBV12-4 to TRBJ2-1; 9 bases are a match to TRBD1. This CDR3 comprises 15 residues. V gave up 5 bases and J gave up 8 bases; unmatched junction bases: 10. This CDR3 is CASSPPGTGHDEQFF. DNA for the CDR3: TGTGCCAGCAGTCCCCCCGGGACAGGGCACGATGAGCAGTTCTTC.

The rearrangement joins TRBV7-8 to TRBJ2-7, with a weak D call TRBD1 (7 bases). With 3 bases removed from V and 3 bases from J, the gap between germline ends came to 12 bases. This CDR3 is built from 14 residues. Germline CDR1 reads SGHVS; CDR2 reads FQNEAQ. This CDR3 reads CASSFAGGIYEQYF. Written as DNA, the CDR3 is TGTGCCAGCAGCTTTGCAGGGGGGATCTACGAGCAGTACTTC.

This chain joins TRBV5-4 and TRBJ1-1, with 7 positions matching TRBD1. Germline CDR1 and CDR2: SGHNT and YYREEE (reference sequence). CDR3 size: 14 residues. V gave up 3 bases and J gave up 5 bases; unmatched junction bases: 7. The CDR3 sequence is CASSSGQAHTEAFF. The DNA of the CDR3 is TGTGCCAGCAGCTCCGGACAGGCTCATACTGAAGCTTTCTTT.

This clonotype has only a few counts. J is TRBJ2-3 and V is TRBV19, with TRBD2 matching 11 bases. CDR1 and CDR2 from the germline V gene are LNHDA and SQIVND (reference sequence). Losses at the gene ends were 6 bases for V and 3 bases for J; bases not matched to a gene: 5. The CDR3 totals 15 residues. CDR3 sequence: CASSYSSGGTDTQYF. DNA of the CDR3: TGTGCCAGTAGCTATTCTAGCGGGGGGACAGATACGCAGTATTTT.

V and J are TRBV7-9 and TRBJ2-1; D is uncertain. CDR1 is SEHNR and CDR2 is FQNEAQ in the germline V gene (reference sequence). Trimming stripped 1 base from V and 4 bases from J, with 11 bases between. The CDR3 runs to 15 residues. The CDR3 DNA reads TGTGCCAGCAGCTTAGGGGCGGAAACATACAATGAGCAGTTCTTC. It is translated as CASSLGAETYNEQFF.

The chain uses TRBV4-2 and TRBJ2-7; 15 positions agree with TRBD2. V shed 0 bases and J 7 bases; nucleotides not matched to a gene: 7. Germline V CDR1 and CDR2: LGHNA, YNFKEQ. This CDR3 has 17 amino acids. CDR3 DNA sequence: TGTGCCAGCAGCCAAGACGGGACTAGCGGGGGGCCTCCTGAGCAGTACTTC. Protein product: CASSQDGTSGGPPEQYF.

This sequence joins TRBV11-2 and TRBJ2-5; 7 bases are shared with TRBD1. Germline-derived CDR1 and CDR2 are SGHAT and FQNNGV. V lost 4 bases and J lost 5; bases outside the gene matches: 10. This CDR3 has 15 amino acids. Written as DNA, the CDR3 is TGTGCCAGCAGCTCCTCGACAGGGCTTCTCGAGACCCAGTACTTC. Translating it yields CASSSSTGLLETQYF.

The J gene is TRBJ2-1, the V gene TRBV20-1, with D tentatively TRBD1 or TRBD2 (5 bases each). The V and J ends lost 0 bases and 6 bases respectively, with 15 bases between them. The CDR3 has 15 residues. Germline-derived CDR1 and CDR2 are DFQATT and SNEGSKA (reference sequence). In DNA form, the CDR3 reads TGCAGTGCTAGAGATTTCGGGGCTGGGACCAATGAGCAGTTCTTC. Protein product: CSARDFGAGTNEQFF.

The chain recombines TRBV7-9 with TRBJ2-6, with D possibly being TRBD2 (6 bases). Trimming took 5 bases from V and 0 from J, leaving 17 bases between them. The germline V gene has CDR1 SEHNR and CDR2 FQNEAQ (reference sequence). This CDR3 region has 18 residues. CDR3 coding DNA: TGTGCCAGCAGCCCGGGGACTGATGGAGGCTCTGGGGCCAACGTCCTGACTTTC. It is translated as CASSPGTDGGSGANVLTF. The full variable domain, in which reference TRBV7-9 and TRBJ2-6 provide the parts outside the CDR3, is DTGVSQNPRHKITKRGQNVTFRCDPISEHNRLYWYRQTLGQGPEFLTYFQNEAQLEKSRLLSDRFSAERPKGSFSTLEIQRTEQGDSAMYLCASSPGTDGGSGANVLTFGAGSRLTVL.

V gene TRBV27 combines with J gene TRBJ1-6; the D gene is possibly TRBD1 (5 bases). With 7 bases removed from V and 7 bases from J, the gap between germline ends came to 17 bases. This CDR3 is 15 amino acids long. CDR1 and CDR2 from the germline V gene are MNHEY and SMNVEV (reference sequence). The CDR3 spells CASNRDGGRNSPLHF. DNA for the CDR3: TGTGCCAGCAATAGAGATGGGGGTAGGAATTCACCCCTCCACTTT.

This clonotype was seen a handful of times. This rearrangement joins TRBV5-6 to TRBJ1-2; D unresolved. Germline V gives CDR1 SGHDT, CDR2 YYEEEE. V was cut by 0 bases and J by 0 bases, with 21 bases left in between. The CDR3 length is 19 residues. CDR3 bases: TGTGCCAGCAGCTTGGGGTACCACCCGCAGAACAACCCTAACTATGGCTACACCTTC. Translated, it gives CASSLGYHPQNNPNYGYTF.

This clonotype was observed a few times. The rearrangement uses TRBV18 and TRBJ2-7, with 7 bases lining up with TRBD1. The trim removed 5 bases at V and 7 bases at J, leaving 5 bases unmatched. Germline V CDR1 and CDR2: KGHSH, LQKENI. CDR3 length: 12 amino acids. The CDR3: CASSTTGLEQYF. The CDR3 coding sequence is TGTGCCAGCTCAACGACAGGGCTGGAGCAGTACTTC.

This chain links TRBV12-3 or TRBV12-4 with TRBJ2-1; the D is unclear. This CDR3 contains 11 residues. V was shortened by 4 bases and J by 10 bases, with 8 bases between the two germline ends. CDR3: CASSYIREQFF. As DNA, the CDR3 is TGTGCCAGCAGTTATATCCGGGAGCAGTTCTTC.

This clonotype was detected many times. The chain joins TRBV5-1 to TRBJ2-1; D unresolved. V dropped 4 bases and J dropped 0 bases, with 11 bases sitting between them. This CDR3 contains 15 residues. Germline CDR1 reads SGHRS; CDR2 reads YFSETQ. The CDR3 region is CASSRPASSYNEQFF. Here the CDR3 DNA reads TGCGCCAGCAGCCGCCCGGCTAGCTCCTACAATGAGCAGTTCTTC.

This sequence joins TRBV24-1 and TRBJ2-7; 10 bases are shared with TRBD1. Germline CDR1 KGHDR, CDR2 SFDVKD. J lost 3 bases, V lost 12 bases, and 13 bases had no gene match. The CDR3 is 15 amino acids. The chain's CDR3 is CAPQARDRGLYEQYV. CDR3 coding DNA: TGTGCCCCCCAGGCTCGGGACAGGGGACTCTACGAGCAGTACGTC.

The CDR3 spells CASSLASGGGEQFF. CDR3 DNA: TGTGCCAGCAGCTTGGCCAGCGGGGGAGGCGAGCAGTTCTTC. J is TRBJ2-1 and V is TRBV5-6; TRBD2 matches 8 bases. The CDR3 runs to 14 residues. The germline V gene encodes CDR1 SGHDT and CDR2 YYEEEE. J lost 10 bases, V lost 0 bases, and 6 bases had no gene match.

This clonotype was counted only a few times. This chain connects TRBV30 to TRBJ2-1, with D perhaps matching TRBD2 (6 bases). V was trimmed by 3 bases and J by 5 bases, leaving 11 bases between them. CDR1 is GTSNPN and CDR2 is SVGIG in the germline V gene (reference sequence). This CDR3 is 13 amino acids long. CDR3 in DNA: TGTGCCTGGAGAAGACTAGGGGACAATGAGCAGTTCTTC. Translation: CAWRRLGDNEQFF.

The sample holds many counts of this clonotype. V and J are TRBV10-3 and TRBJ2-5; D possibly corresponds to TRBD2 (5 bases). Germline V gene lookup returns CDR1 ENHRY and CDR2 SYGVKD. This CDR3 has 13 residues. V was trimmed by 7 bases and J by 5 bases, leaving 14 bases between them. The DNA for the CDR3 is TGTGCCATCACTGGAGGCCCTGGGGAGACCCAGTACTTC. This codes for CAITGGPGETQYF.

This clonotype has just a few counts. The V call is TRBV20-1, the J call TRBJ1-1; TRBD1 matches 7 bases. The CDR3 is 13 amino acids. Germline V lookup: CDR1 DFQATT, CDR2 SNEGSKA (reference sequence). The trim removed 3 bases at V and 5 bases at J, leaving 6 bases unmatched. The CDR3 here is CSARTGPRTEAFF. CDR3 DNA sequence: TGCAGTGCTAGGACAGGGCCGCGAACTGAAGCTTTCTTT.

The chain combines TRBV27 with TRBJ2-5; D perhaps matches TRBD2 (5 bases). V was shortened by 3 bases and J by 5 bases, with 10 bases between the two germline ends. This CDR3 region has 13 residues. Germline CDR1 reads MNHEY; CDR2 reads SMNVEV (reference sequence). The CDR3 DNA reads TGTGCCAGCAGTTTGCTACCGGGGGAGACCCAGTACTTC. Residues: CASSLLPGETQYF.

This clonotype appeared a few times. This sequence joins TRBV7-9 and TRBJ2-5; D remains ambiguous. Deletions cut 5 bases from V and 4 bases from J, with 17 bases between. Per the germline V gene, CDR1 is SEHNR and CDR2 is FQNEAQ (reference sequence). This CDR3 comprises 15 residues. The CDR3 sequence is CASSLSEVPLETQYF. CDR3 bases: TGTGCCAGCAGCCTCTCCGAGGTCCCTTTAGAGACCCAGTACTTC.

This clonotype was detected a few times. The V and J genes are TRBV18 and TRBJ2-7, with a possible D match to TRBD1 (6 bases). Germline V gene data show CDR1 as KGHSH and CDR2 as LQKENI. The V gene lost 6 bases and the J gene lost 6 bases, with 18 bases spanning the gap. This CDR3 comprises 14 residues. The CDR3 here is CASSQYDTGSEQYF. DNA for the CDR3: TGTGCCAGCTCGCAGTACGATACAGGGAGCGAGCAGTACTTC.

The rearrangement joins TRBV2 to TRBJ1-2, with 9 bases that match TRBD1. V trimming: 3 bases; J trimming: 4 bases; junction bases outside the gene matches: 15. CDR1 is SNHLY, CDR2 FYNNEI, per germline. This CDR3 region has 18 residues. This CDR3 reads CASSDGTGGSVLIYGYTF. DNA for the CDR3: TGTGCCAGCAGTGATGGAACAGGGGGCTCGGTTTTAATCTATGGCTACACCTTC.